This TCR beta chain stems from a study of control samples from healthy donors and cancer patients. This clone appeared once. The sample holds other DNA sequences that translate to the same CDR3. The assay was immunoSEQ multiplex PCR, and TCRdb's table has in-frame clones only and misses some. The sample shows fewer than 200,000 clones, roughly 89% of them seen only once. Germline-derived CDR1 and CDR2 are KGHSH and LQKENI. Deletions cut 6 bases from V and 0 bases from J, with 12 bases between. This CDR3 has 15 residues. This clonotype originated in a young man in good health. The chain has TRBV18 and TRBJ1-5; perhaps TRBD1 as D (6 bases). Material for sequencing was blood. CDR3 protein: CASSPDSYSNQPQHF. Here the CDR3 DNA reads TGTGCCAGCTCCCCGGACAGTTATAGCAATCAGCCCCAGCATTTT.